This T cell receptor beta chain was sequenced during a study of blood T cell repertoires in COVID-19. V lost 4 bases to trimming and J lost 3 bases; unmatched junction nucleotides: 5. Germline lookup yields CDR1 SGDLS and CDR2 YYNGEE. This CDR3 has 15 amino acids. The protocol was immunoSEQ multiplex PCR, while the TCRdb copy is restricted to in-frame clones and leaves out a portion. The data show fewer than 60,000 clones, with about four fifths seen just once and approximately 10% held by the top ten. Sample: peripheral blood. The sequence was obtained from a man aged 55-75 years with acute or convalescent COVID-19. This chain links TRBV9 with TRBJ2-2; TRBD1 agrees at 8 bases. Here the CDR3 DNA reads TGTGCCAGCAGCCGGGACAGGTTGCACACCGGGGAGCTGTTTTTT. Its translation: CASSRDRLHTGELFF.